Shown below are 12 T cell receptor beta chains from a single sample sequenced in a study of T cell changes during pregnancy in multiple sclerosis. Sequenced by immunoSEQ multiplex PCR; TCRdb stores in-frame clones only, minus some. In the table there are about 59,000 clones, approximately 91% of which are singletons. This specimen was peripheral blood, taken in the second trimester of pregnancy. The receptors come from a female donor with multiple sclerosis, enrolled in a pregnancy study.

The chain couples TRBV6-6 to TRBJ1-3, with 7 bases that match TRBD1. The germline CDR1 and CDR2 sequences are MNHNY and SVGAGI (reference sequence). J was trimmed by 7 bases and V by 5 bases; bases with no gene match: 5. CDR3 length equals 13 residues. In nucleotides, the CDR3 is TGTGCCAGCAGTCCCGGGACAGCCAACACCATATATTTT. This codes for CASSPGTANTIYF.

The V gene is TRBV7-3, the J gene TRBJ2-2; D may be TRBD2 (6 bases). The V end lost 1 base, the J end lost 0 bases, and 6 bases lay between the germline ends. The length of the CDR3 is 15 residues. The V gene's germline CDR1 is SGHTA and CDR2 FQGTGA. The CDR3 here is CASSLRGANTGELFF. Written as DNA, the CDR3 is TGTGCCAGCAGCTTAAGGGGGGCGAACACCGGGGAGCTGTTTTTT.

The chain employs TRBV10-1 and TRBJ2-5, with 7 positions matching TRBD2. V shed 6 bases and J 2 bases; nucleotides not matched to a gene: 6. Germline CDR1 and CDR2: WNHNN and SYGVQD (reference sequence). The CDR3 has 14 amino acids. CDR3 residues: CASSRGGSQETQYF. The CDR3 nucleotides are TGCGCCAGCAGCCGCGGGGGATCGCAAGAGACCCAGTACTTC.

Only one count was recorded for this clone. The chain employs TRBV27 and TRBJ2-5; the match to TRBD2 covers 7 bases. The V segment lost 5 bases and the J segment 3 bases; nucleotides outside the gene matches: 12. The germline V gene has CDR1 MNHEY and CDR2 SMNVEV (reference sequence). The length of the CDR3 is 16 residues. The CDR3 nucleotides are TGTGCCAGCAGTCCAAGAGGGTCGGCGGGGGAAGAGACCCAGTACTTC. Its protein product is CASSPRGSAGEETQYF.

The chain combines TRBV19 with TRBJ1-1; maybe TRBD1 (6 bases). This CDR3 region has 17 residues. V was pared by 1 base and J by 2 bases, with 17 bases between. Germline values: CDR1 LNHDA, CDR2 SQIVND (reference sequence). CDR3 nucleotide sequence: TGTGCCAGTAGTATAGGGCCGAGGGGGACGGTCAACACTGAAGCTTTCTTT. This gives the protein CASSIGPRGTVNTEAFF.

The J gene is TRBJ2-2, the V gene TRBV7-3; possibly TRBD1 for D (5 bases). Germline V gives CDR1 SGHTA, CDR2 FQGTGA. Trimming took off 3 bases at V and 4 bases at J, with 12 bases between the two ends. CDR3 length equals 15 residues. CDR3 sequence: CASSLSTGRTGELFF. The DNA of the CDR3 is TGTGCCAGCAGCTTGTCCACAGGACGCACCGGGGAGCTGTTTTTT.

The chain employs TRBV7-3 and TRBJ2-2, with 13 bases aligning to TRBD2. CDR3 length: 16 amino acids. The V gene end was trimmed by 5 bases and the J gene end by 4 bases; junction bases not matched to a gene: 4. The germline gives CDR1 SGHTA, CDR2 FQGTGA. The CDR3 region has the DNA TGTGCCAGCAGCCGACTAGCGGGGGGCCGCACCGGGGAGCTGTTTTTT. As protein: CASSRLAGGRTGELFF.

J is TRBJ2-7 and V is TRBV30, with TRBD1 identical over 10 bases. The CDR3 is 16 residues long. Germline values: CDR1 GTSNPN, CDR2 SVGIG (reference sequence). The trim removed 5 bases at V and 2 bases at J, leaving 12 bases unmatched. CDR3 sequence: CAWRITGTGDTYEQYF. The CDR3 DNA is TGTGCCTGGCGGATTACCGGGACAGGGGACACCTACGAGCAGTACTTC.

V usage is TRBV5-1 and J usage is TRBJ2-3, with a weak D call TRBD1 (5 bases). The germline V and J ends were trimmed by 1 base and 6 bases, with 18 bases remaining between them. The CDR3 loop spans 16 amino acids. Germline loops: CDR1 SGHRS, CDR2 YFSETQ. The CDR3 DNA is TGCGCCAGCAGCTTGCAGGGTGGCTTCGTGTTCGATACGCAGTATTTT. Its translation is CASSLQGGFVFDTQYF.

This chain connects TRBV6-5 to TRBJ1-1; no reliable D call. This CDR3 contains 16 residues. Germline V gives CDR1 MNHEY, CDR2 SVGAGI. V lost 0 bases, J lost 0 bases, and 11 bases lay in between. CDR3 protein: CASSYSWEGMNTEAFF. The CDR3, as DNA: TGTGCCAGCAGTTACTCATGGGAGGGCATGAACACTGAAGCTTTCTTT.

This chain uses TRBV9 with TRBJ2-1; TRBD2 agrees at 9 bases. The CDR3 spans 16 residues. V shed 0 bases and J 2 bases; nucleotides not matched to a gene: 3. CDR1 and CDR2 from the germline V gene are SGDLS and YYNGEE. In DNA, the CDR3 is TGTGCCAGCAGCGTAGACCCTAGCGGGACCTACAATGAGCAGTTCTTC. It is translated as CASSVDPSGTYNEQFF.

The CDR3 DNA reads TGTGCCAGCAGCATGGGACTAGCCCTATTCTCCTACGAGCAGTACTTC. This codes for CASSMGLALFSYEQYF. The chain recombines TRBV7-2 with TRBJ2-7; 9 bases are shared with TRBD2. Per germline, CDR1 SGHTA and CDR2 FQGNSA. V lost 5 bases and J lost 0; bases outside the gene matches: 8. The CDR3 runs 16 residues.